Listed below are T cell receptor beta chains from one sample, sequenced in a study of blood T cell repertoires in COVID-19. Assay used: immunoSEQ multiplex PCR; TCRdb lists only in-frame clones, some missing. The sample has 35,000 to 55,000 clones; roughly nine tenths are singletons. Sequenced input: peripheral blood. Receptors originate from a man between 65 and 85 years old with active COVID-19. CDR3s include the opening cysteine and the closing phenylalanine or tryptophan. Each record gives: V gene, J gene, D gene, clone size, CDR3 protein, CDR3 DNA. A D gene is named only where the DNA matches it firmly. Not all rows give a size; the values are once, few, many and, for expanded clones, a class.

V: TRBV6-5; J: TRBJ1-2; D: TRBD1; size: -; CDR3: CASSTTIRDSYGYTF; DNA: TGTGCCAGCAGCACTACGATTCGGGACAGCTATGGCTACACCTTC
V: TRBV13; J: TRBJ2-2; D: -; size: -; CDR3: CASSFRGGGELFF; DNA: TGTGCCAGCAGCTTTCGTGGCGGCGGGGAGCTGTTTTTT
V: TRBV5-4; J: TRBJ2-1; D: -; size: -; CDR3: CASTSANNNEQFF; DNA: TGTGCCAGCACATCCGCTAATAACAATGAGCAGTTCTTC
V: TRBV28; J: TRBJ2-1; D: TRBD1; size: -; CDR3: CTSMDRGEIEQFF; DNA: TGTACCAGTATGGACAGGGGCGAGATTGAGCAGTTCTTC
V: TRBV7-3; J: TRBJ2-3; D: TRBD2; size: -; CDR3: CASSSSRGLAGDTQYF; DNA: TGTGCCAGCAGCTCTTCCCGGGGGCTAGCGGGAGATACGCAGTATTTT
V: TRBV5-1; J: TRBJ2-1; D: -; size: once; CDR3: CASSLPGLNEQFF; DNA: TGCGCCAGCAGCTTGCCAGGGCTCAATGAGCAGTTCTTC
V: TRBV2; J: TRBJ1-4; D: -; size: -; CDR3: CASSFGTLVATNEKLFF; DNA: TGTGCCAGCAGTTTTGGCACCCTAGTTGCAACTAATGAAAAACTGTTTTTT
V: TRBV12-3/TRBV12-4; J: TRBJ1-1; D: -; size: -; CDR3: CASSLLGATEAFF; DNA: TGTGCCAGCAGTTTATTGGGGGCTACTGAAGCTTTCTTT
V: TRBV5-6; J: TRBJ1-4; D: -; size: -; CDR3: CASSSIQGIGEKLFF; DNA: TGTGCCAGCAGCTCTATCCAGGGAATTGGGGAAAAACTGTTTTTT
V: TRBV5-4; J: TRBJ2-4; D: TRBD2; size: -; CDR3: CASSLATSGDLAKNIQYF; DNA: TGTGCCAGCAGCTTGGCGACTAGCGGGGACCTAGCCAAAAACATTCAGTACTTC
V: TRBV12-3/TRBV12-4; J: TRBJ2-5; D: -; size: -; CDR3: CATRQDQETQYF; DNA: TGTGCCACCAGACAGGACCAAGAGACCCAGTACTTC
V: TRBV19; J: TRBJ2-1; D: TRBD2; size: once; CDR3: CASRPGLDMDEQFF; DNA: TGTGCCAGTAGACCGGGACTAGATATGGATGAGCAGTTCTTC
V: TRBV7-9; J: TRBJ2-2; D: -; size: few; CDR3: CASSLDLFSGELFF; DNA: TGTGCCAGCAGCTTAGATCTGTTCTCCGGGGAGCTGTTTTTT
V: TRBV9; J: TRBJ1-3; D: -; size: -; CDR3: CASSTTSGNTIYF; DNA: TGTGCCAGCAGCACCACATCTGGAAACACCATATATTTT
V: TRBV7-2; J: TRBJ2-3; D: TRBD2; size: -; CDR3: CASSPGTSGTDTQYF; DNA: TGTGCCAGCAGCCCAGGGACTAGCGGCACAGATACGCAGTATTTT
V: TRBV7-8; J: TRBJ2-7; D: -; size: -; CDR3: CASSYDNYEQYF; DNA: TGTGCCAGCAGCTACGACAACTACGAGCAGTACTTC
V: TRBV24-1; J: TRBJ2-1; D: TRBD2; size: -; CDR3: CATAPGGLGNEQFF; DNA: TGTGCCACCGCTCCGGGGGGGCTGGGCAATGAGCAGTTCTTC
V: TRBV11-2; J: TRBJ1-1; D: TRBD1; size: -; CDR3: CASSPGQENTEAFF; DNA: TGTGCCAGCAGCCCGGGACAGGAGAACACTGAAGCTTTCTTT
V: TRBV2; J: TRBJ1-1; D: -; size: -; CDR3: CASSTTGDGKAFF; DNA: TGTGCCAGCAGTACAACGGGAGACGGTAAAGCTTTCTTT
V: TRBV12-3/TRBV12-4; J: TRBJ1-1; D: -; size: -; CDR3: CASRPARNTEAFF; DNA: TGTGCCAGCAGGCCGGCTAGGAACACTGAAGCTTTCTTT
V: TRBV7-9; J: TRBJ1-4; D: TRBD1; size: -; CDR3: CASSFHRTGGHEKLFF; DNA: TGTGCCAGCAGCTTCCACCGAACAGGGGGGCACGAAAAACTGTTTTTT
V: TRBV7-9; J: TRBJ2-7; D: -; size: -; CDR3: CASSIRGDEQYF; DNA: TGTGCCAGCAGCATCAGGGGGGACGAGCAGTACTTC
V: TRBV29-1; J: TRBJ2-7; D: -; size: -; CDR3: CSVEDIRTHEQYF; DNA: TGCAGCGTTGAAGATATCAGGACTCACGAGCAGTACTTC